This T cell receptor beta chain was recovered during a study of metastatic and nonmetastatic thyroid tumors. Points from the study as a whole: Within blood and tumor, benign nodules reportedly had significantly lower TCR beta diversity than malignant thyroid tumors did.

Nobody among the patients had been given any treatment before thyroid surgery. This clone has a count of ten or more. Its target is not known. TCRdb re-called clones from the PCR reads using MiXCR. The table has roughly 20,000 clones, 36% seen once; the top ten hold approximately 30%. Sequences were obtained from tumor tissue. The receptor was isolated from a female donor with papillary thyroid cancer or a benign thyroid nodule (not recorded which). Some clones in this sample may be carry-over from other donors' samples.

The CDR3 DNA is TGTGCCAGCAGTGTACTAGCGGGAGGGTACAATGAGCAGTTCTTC. Translating it yields CASSVLAGGYNEQFF. J is TRBJ2-1 and V is TRBV6-1; 13 positions match TRBD2. The CDR3 is made up of 15 amino acids. The germline CDR1 and CDR2 sequences are MNHNS and SASEGT. V trimming: 4 bases; J trimming: 4 bases; junction bases outside the gene matches: 1.